A selection of T cell receptor beta chains follows, all from one sample in a study of blood T cell repertoires in COVID-19. Produced via immunoSEQ multiplex PCR; TCRdb's table is partial and in-frame only. This table holds roughly 130,000 clones, approximately 88% found once. The sequencing sample was made of peripheral blood. The receptors originated from a man in his 60s with active or convalescent COVID-19. Each CDR3 is given with its conserved first and last residue. Fields, in order: D gene, clone size, J gene, CDR3 length, V gene, CDR3 protein, CDR3 DNA. The D gene is left open where the match is weak. Not every row has a clone size; where given, it reads once, few, many or a size class.

- | once | TRBJ2-1 | 11 | TRBV28 | CASSFASLQFF | TGTGCCAGCAGTTTTGCGTCACTGCAGTTCTTC
TRBD2 | - | TRBJ2-7 | 16 | TRBV7-9 | CASSRGGGTKALEQYF | TGTGCCAGCAGCCGAGGCGGTGGGACTAAAGCCCTCGAGCAGTACTTC
- | once | TRBJ2-7 | 12 | TRBV12-3/TRBV12-4 | CASSRSSYEQYF | TGTGCCAGCAGCCGGAGCTCCTACGAGCAGTACTTC
TRBD2 | once | TRBJ2-3 | 16 | TRBV7-9 | CASTSSGSFSTDTQYF | TGTGCCAGCACCAGTAGCGGGAGTTTTAGCACAGATACGCAGTATTTT
- | - | TRBJ1-5 | 13 | TRBV6-5 | CASTPSGNQPQHF | TGTGCCAGCACCCCATCGGGGAATCAGCCCCAGCATTTT
- | - | TRBJ2-1 | 16 | TRBV30 | CAWGQTGSRSYNEQFF | TGTGCCTGGGGACAGACCGGGAGTAGATCCTACAATGAGCAGTTCTTC
TRBD1 | - | TRBJ1-5 | 18 | TRBV28 | CASSITGAHAYSNQPQHF | TGTGCCAGCAGTATAACAGGGGCTCACGCCTATAGCAATCAGCCCCAGCATTTT
- | few | TRBJ2-3 | 17 | TRBV28 | CASSSPVTRTSTDTQYF | TGTGCCAGCAGTTCCCCTGTGACAAGGACTAGCACAGATACGCAGTATTTT
TRBD1 | - | TRBJ2-7 | 18 | TRBV23-1 | CASSQASAGTGGSYEQYF | TGCGCCAGCAGTCAAGCTTCCGCCGGGACAGGGGGGTCCTACGAGCAGTACTTC
TRBD1 | - | TRBJ1-2 | 16 | TRBV19 | CASSIRQGFPNYGYTF | TGTGCCAGTAGTATAAGACAGGGATTTCCTAACTATGGCTACACCTTC
TRBD2 | - | TRBJ2-1 | 15 | TRBV27 | CASRASGYSYNEQFF | TGTGCCAGCAGGGCTAGCGGTTATTCCTACAATGAGCAGTTCTTC
- | - | TRBJ1-2 | 14 | TRBV5-6 | CASSLGGGRDGYTF | TGTGCCAGCAGCTTGGGCGGAGGGAGAGATGGCTACACCTTC
- | once | TRBJ2-3 | 14 | TRBV7-9 | CASSFSIRTDTQYF | TGTGCCAGCAGCTTTAGCATCCGCACAGATACGCAGTATTTT
- | - | TRBJ2-7 | 15 | TRBV27 | CASSLSQGSFYEQYF | TGTGCCAGCAGTTTAAGTCAGGGGTCCTTTTACGAGCAGTACTTC
- | - | TRBJ2-5 | 17 | TRBV3-1/TRBV3-2 | CASSQPTGTGLRATQYF | TGTGCCAGCAGCCAACCGACCGGGACTGGTCTACGGGCGACCCAGTACTTC
- | - | TRBJ1-2 | 17 | TRBV28 | CASQVVGSDSSNYGYTF | TGTGCCAGCCAGGTCGTCGGTTCGGACAGCTCTAACTATGGCTACACCTTC
- | - | TRBJ2-3 | 14 | TRBV7-9 | CASSLSGPTDTQYF | TGTGCCAGCAGCTTAAGCGGGCCCACAGATACGCAGTATTTT
TRBD1 | once | TRBJ1-1 | 14 | TRBV5-5 | CASSWRTGNTEAFF | TGTGCCAGCAGCTGGCGGACAGGCAACACTGAAGCTTTCTTT
- | - | TRBJ1-1 | 13 | TRBV7-3 | CASSLRPQGEAFF | TGTGCCAGCAGCTTAAGGCCGCAGGGGGAAGCTTTCTTT
TRBD2 | - | TRBJ2-7 | 16 | TRBV25-1 | CASSEAAGGNSYEQYF | TGTGCCAGCAGTGAAGCGGCGGGAGGTAACTCCTACGAGCAGTACTTC
TRBD2 | - | TRBJ2-5 | 16 | TRBV19 | CASSIWGSGRSATQYF | TGTGCCAGTAGTATCTGGGGAAGCGGGAGGTCGGCGACCCAGTACTTC
TRBD2 | once | TRBJ2-7 | 17 | TRBV7-2 | CASSGTSGDLSSYEQYF | TGTGCCAGCAGCGGGACTAGCGGAGACCTCAGCTCCTACGAGCAGTACTTC
- | few | TRBJ2-7 | 14 | TRBV7-9 | CASSLGTAAYEQYF | TGTGCCAGCAGCTTGGGGACTGCAGCCTACGAGCAGTACTTC
- | - | TRBJ2-7 | 14 | TRBV5-6 | CASSLGAGFYEQYF | TGTGCCAGCAGCTTGGGGGCAGGGTTTTACGAGCAGTACTTC
TRBD1 | - | TRBJ2-5 | 15 | TRBV2 | CASSHPSGTEETQYF | TGTGCCAGCAGCCACCCTTCCGGGACAGAAGAGACCCAGTACTTC
TRBD2 | - | TRBJ2-7 | 16 | TRBV7-9 | CASSPAPTSGGTGQYF | TGTGCCAGCAGCCCGGCCCCCACTAGCGGGGGTACAGGGCAGTACTTC
TRBD1 | - | TRBJ1-1 | 14 | TRBV2 | CASSEKGARTEAFF | TGTGCCAGCAGTGAAAAGGGGGCGCGGACTGAAGCTTTCTTT